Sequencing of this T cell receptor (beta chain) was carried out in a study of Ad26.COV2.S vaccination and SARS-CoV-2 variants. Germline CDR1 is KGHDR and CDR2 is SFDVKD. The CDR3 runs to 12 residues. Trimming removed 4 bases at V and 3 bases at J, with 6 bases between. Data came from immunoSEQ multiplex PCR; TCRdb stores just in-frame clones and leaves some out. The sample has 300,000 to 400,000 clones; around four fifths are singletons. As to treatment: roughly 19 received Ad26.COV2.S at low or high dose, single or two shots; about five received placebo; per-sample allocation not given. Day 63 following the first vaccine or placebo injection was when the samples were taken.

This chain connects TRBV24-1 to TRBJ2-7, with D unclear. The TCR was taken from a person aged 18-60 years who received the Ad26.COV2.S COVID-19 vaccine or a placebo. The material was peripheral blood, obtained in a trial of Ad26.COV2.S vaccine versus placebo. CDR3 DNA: TGTGCCACCAGTGACACCAACTACGAGCAGTACTTC. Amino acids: CATSDTNYEQYF.